This T cell receptor beta chain appears in the sequencing data of a study of cytomegalovirus exposure and HLA in healthy donors. General observations from the study: Previous analysis showed most TCR beta V segments were productive about 87% or about 30% of the time. As a later analysis showed, a missense DCLRE1C variant was linked to trimming of TCR beta V- and J-genes.

Primers included in the PCR were 60 Vbeta and 13 Jbeta primers. Method: immunoSEQ multiplex PCR; TCRdb's copy keeps in-frame clones and lacks some. The listing records 150,000 to 250,000 clones. The germline V gene has CDR1 SGHAT and CDR2 FQNNGV. V gave up 2 bases and J gave up 10 bases, with 16 bases separating them. This CDR3 is 14 amino acids long. Comment on this clone: Its antigen is currently unknown.

Sequenced material: PBMCs. The clonotype originates from a boy aged 10-17 years in good health and CMV-seronegative. The genes are TRBV11-2 and TRBJ2-3; D possibly corresponds to TRBD2 (5 bases). The CDR3 spells CASSLSSPLEAQYF. The CDR3 DNA is TGTGCCAGCAGCTTATCTAGCCCTTTGGAAGCGCAGTATTTT.